Presented here are 25 T cell receptor beta chains from one specimen sequenced in a study of kidney transplant recipient with SARS-CoV-2 infection. TCRdb reprocessed the reads via MiXCR and lists one record per CDR3 protein. In the table there are roughly 230,000 distinct CDR3 sequences, more than 25% of which are singletons. This specimen consisted of a blood sample, obtained at baseline and on roughly day 110 from a kidney transplant recipient. Every receptor here comes from a male patient aged 25-45 years who had COVID-19 and was a kidney transplant recipient. Some T cells may possibly be graft donor cells.

About this clonotype itself: An end of the junction does not agree with germline; a read error may underlie this. The chain has TRBV6-5 and TRBJ1-6, with unresolved D. There are 16 residues in the CDR3. The germline CDR1 and CDR2 sequences are MNHEY and SVGAGI. The CDR3 is CASSYSAASDYSPLHF. The CDR3 bases are TGTGCCAGCAGTTACTCGGCAGCGAGCGATTATTCACCCCTTCACTTT.

In the case of this clonotype: A much larger clone differs from this one at a single base, so this may be a read error. In DNA form, the CDR3 reads TGTGCCACCAGTGAGTGCGTTAGTACCAGAAAGACCTATGGCTACACCTTC. This gives the protein CATSECVSTRKTYGYTF. The gene calls are TRBV24-1 and TRBJ1-2; unclear D gene. This CDR3 region has 17 residues. V was shortened by 4 bases and J by 4 bases, with 21 bases between the two germline ends. From germline, CDR1 is KGHDR and CDR2 SFDVKD.

The chain is built from TRBV27 and TRBJ2-3, with D unclear. CDR1 and CDR2 (germline): MNHEY, SMNVEV (reference sequence). V lost 5 bases and J 2 bases, leaving 11 bases between the germline ends. CDR3 length: 14 residues. CDR3 sequence (DNA): TGTGCCAGCAGTCTCGGATCGGTCACAGATACGCAGTATTTT. Its protein is CASSLGSVTDTQYF.

The chain combines TRBV20-1 with TRBJ1-2, with 9 positions matching TRBD1. This CDR3 comprises 13 residues. Germline V CDR1 and CDR2: DFQATT, SNEGSKA (reference sequence). With V trimmed by 6 bases and J by 2 bases, 4 bases remained unmatched. This CDR3 is CSARQGVNYGYTF. CDR3 in DNA: TGCAGTGCCCGACAGGGGGTAAACTATGGCTACACCTTC.

This clonotype was found many times. V is TRBV30 and J is TRBJ1-2; no reliable D call. V was clipped by 5 bases and J by 4 bases, with 23 bases between them. Germline V lookup: CDR1 GTSNPN, CDR2 SVGIG (reference sequence). The CDR3 length is 16 residues. CDR3 sequence reads: CAWHRERYRKTYGYTF. In DNA form, the CDR3 reads TGTGCCTGGCATCGGGAGCGTTATAGAAAGACCTATGGCTACACCTTC.

J is TRBJ2-1 and V is TRBV7-9; TRBD2 aligns across 12 bases. This CDR3 is built from 16 residues. Germline values: CDR1 SEHNR, CDR2 FQNEAQ (reference sequence). Losses at the gene ends were 5 bases for V and 8 bases for J; bases not matched to a gene: 10. CDR3 bases: TGTGCCAGCAGCGAAGTTACTAGCGGGAGGTGGGATGAGCAGTTCTTC. It translates to CASSEVTSGRWDEQFF.

To note about this clonotype: A single base separates this from a much larger clone, so it may be a read error. The genes are TRBV14 and TRBJ2-7; D may be TRBD1 (6 bases). Trimming removed 1 base at V and 5 bases at J, with 9 bases between. Germline values: CDR1 SGHDN, CDR2 FVKESK. The CDR3 contains 13 residues. As DNA, the CDR3 is TGTGCCAGCAGCCAAGCAGGGGTCCACGAGCAGTACTTC. Translated, it gives CASSQAGVHEQYF.

In its sample, this clonotype was seen many times. V gene TRBV6-5 combines with J gene TRBJ2-7, with 8 positions matching TRBD1. Germline V gene data show CDR1 as MNHEY and CDR2 as SVGAGI. V lost 5 bases to trimming and J lost 4 bases; unmatched junction nucleotides: 7. This CDR3 is built from 14 residues. Here the CDR3 DNA reads TGTGCCAGCAGTAGGACAGGGACTCATTACGAGCAGTACTTC. Its protein is CASSRTGTHYEQYF.

This clonotype was counted between two and nine times. The chain uses TRBV27 and TRBJ2-2; D might be TRBD2 (6 bases). The germline V gene has CDR1 MNHEY and CDR2 SMNVEV (reference sequence). Between the trimmed V and J ends, which lost 4 bases and 4 bases, there was a span of 22 bases. This CDR3 is built from 18 residues. The DNA for the CDR3 is TGTGCCAGCAGTTGGTGGATCCGGGCGGGGTCAGTCACCGGGGAGCTGTTTTTT. This encodes CASSWWIRAGSVTGELFF.

This clonotype was recorded at least ten times. The V call is TRBV7-9, the J call TRBJ1-6; D uncertain. The CDR3 spans 15 residues. V lost 1 base and J 5 bases, leaving 9 bases between the germline ends. Germline V lookup: CDR1 SEHNR, CDR2 FQNEAQ (reference sequence). CDR3 nucleotide sequence: TGTGCCAGCAGCTTAGACCAGGTCAATAATTCACCCCTCCACTTT. Amino acids: CASSLDQVNNSPLHF.

This clonotype was picked up many times. This chain joins TRBV4-1 and TRBJ1-6; D perhaps matches TRBD1 (6 bases). CDR3 length: 16 residues. Germline loops: CDR1 MGHRA, CDR2 YSYEKL. The V and J ends lost 3 bases and 7 bases respectively, with 16 bases between them. The CDR3 spells CASSQGQGFLNSPLHF. Written as DNA, the CDR3 is TGCGCCAGCAGCCAGGGCCAGGGGTTTTTGAATTCACCCCTCCACTTT.

For this clonotype: One base away lies a much larger clone, so this may be a sequencing read error. The rearrangement links TRBV5-5 to TRBJ2-7, with 10 positions matching TRBD1. Losses at the gene ends were 3 bases for V and 9 bases for J; bases not matched to a gene: 12. Germline lookup yields CDR1 SGHKS and CDR2 YYEKEE (reference sequence). CDR3 size: 15 residues. As DNA, the CDR3 is TGTGCCAGCAGCTGGGGCCCCGGGACAGGGGCCGGGCAGTACTTC. Amino acids: CASSWGPGTGAGQYF.

In its sample, this clonotype was seen many times. The rearrangement links TRBV5-1 to TRBJ1-2; D call uncertain. The CDR3 length is 16 residues. The germline V and J ends were trimmed by 7 bases and 4 bases, with 23 bases remaining between them. Germline-derived CDR1 and CDR2 are SGHRS and YFSETQ. CDR3 loop: CASAMVSVRKTYGYTF. DNA for the CDR3: TGCGCCAGCGCTATGGTATCGGTTCGAAAGACCTATGGCTACACCTTC.

The table lists this clonotype with a few counts. The rearrangement joins TRBV7-2 to TRBJ2-3; D gene unclear. Looked up from germline, CDR1 is SGHTA and CDR2 is FQGNSA. V was cut by 1 base and J by 4 bases, with 9 bases left in between. The CDR3 runs to 14 residues. As DNA, the CDR3 is TGTGCCAGCAGCTTAGATGGGATATCAGATACGCAGTATTTT. It translates to CASSLDGISDTQYF.

This clonotype was recorded many times. The DNA of the CDR3 is TGCAGTGCTAGAGATTTGGTAACAGGCCTTTACGAGCAGTACTTC. Protein: CSARDLVTGLYEQYF. The rearrangement links TRBV20-1 to TRBJ2-7; D may be TRBD1 (5 bases). The CDR3 has 15 residues. Trimming took off 0 bases at V and 4 bases at J, with 16 bases between the two ends. Germline CDR1 DFQATT, CDR2 SNEGSKA (reference sequence).

There are many counts of this clonotype. The J gene is TRBJ1-2, the V gene TRBV3-1; D is unclear. CDR1 LGHDT and CDR2 YNNKEL come from the germline V gene (reference sequence). Trimming left V 5 bases short and J 4 bases short, with 23 bases between. CDR3 length: 17 residues. The CDR3 bases are TGTGCCAGCAGCGTTGACATCACCCTTCGAAAGACCTATGGCTACACCTTC. Its translation is CASSVDITLRKTYGYTF.

This clonotype was recorded at least ten times. This rearrangement joins TRBV5-1 to TRBJ2-7; tentative D call: TRBD2 (5 bases). The CDR3 extends over 15 amino acids. Germline values: CDR1 SGHRS, CDR2 YFSETQ. V was clipped by 0 bases and J by 0 bases, with 10 bases between them. The DNA for the CDR3 is TGCGCCAGCAGCTTGGAGGAAGGGAGCTCCTACGAGCAGTACTTC. Translating it yields CASSLEEGSSYEQYF.

This clonotype was observed at least ten times. The chain couples TRBV27 to TRBJ1-5, with 7 bases lining up with TRBD1. The length of the CDR3 is 15 residues. J lost 4 bases, V lost 4 bases, and 7 bases had no gene match. Germline CDR1 MNHEY, CDR2 SMNVEV (reference sequence). The CDR3 DNA reads as TGTGCCAGCAGTTCGATCAGGGGGTCGAATCAGCCCCAGCATTTT. As protein: CASSSIRGSNQPQHF.

This clonotype was recorded many times. This sequence joins TRBV12-3 or TRBV12-4 and TRBJ2-7, with D possibly being TRBD1 or TRBD2 (7 bases each). This CDR3 spans 17 amino acids. Trimming took 6 bases from V and 5 from J, leaving 26 bases between them. The CDR3 region has the DNA TGTGCCAGCAGCGACCGGCTTGGGAACAGGGGAGGGCACGAGCAGTACTTC. Amino acid sequence: CASSDRLGNRGGHEQYF.

In the case of this clonotype: A much more abundant neighbour one base away suggests this may be a read error. The V gene is TRBV3-1, the J gene TRBJ1-1; D unclear. V was trimmed by 8 bases and J by 4 bases, leaving 26 bases between them. Looked up from germline, CDR1 is LGHDT and CDR2 is YNNKEL (reference sequence). This CDR3 has 17 residues. CDR3 DNA: TGTGCCAGCGGCTCTGCAATTCCCATTTCAATTCGCACTGAAGCTTTCTTT. Protein sequence: CASGSAIPISIRTEAFF. Full variable domain (missing parts from reference TRBV3-1 and TRBJ1-1): DTAVSQTPKYLVTQMGNDKSIKCEQNLGHDTMYWYKQDSKKFLKIMFSYNNKELIINETVPNRFSPKSPDKAHLNLHINSLELGDSAVYFCASGSAIPISIRTEAFFGQGTRLTVV.

This clonotype was counted at least ten times. The rearrangement joins TRBV2 to TRBJ1-6, with 8 bases matching TRBD1. Germline V gene data show CDR1 as SNHLY and CDR2 as FYNNEI. Unmatched junction bases numbered 7, after V lost 4 bases and J lost 5 bases. The CDR3 has 16 residues. The CDR3 sequence is CASSARPTGDNSPLHF. The CDR3 DNA is TGTGCCAGCAGTGCCCGACCGACAGGGGATAATTCACCCCTCCACTTT.

Points on this clonotype: At one of its ends the junction is not consistent with the germline gene, which may arise from a read error. This rearrangement joins TRBV15 to TRBJ1-2; D is undetermined. Per germline, CDR1 LNHNV and CDR2 YYDKDF (reference sequence). The CDR3 covers 17 residues. CDR3 loop: CATSWFVRCGKTYGHTF. In DNA form, the CDR3 reads TGTGCCACCAGCTGGTTTGTAAGGTGTGGAAAGACCTATGGCCACACTTTC.

This clonotype was detected many times. This chain uses TRBV5-1 with TRBJ1-1; TRBD1 matches 9 bases. The V gene end was trimmed by 2 bases and the J gene end by 4 bases; junction bases not matched to a gene: 3. The V gene's germline CDR1 is SGHRS and CDR2 YFSETQ. The length of the CDR3 is 14 residues. The CDR3 loop is CASSLQGASTEAFF. In nucleotides, the CDR3 is TGCGCCAGCAGCTTACAGGGGGCATCCACTGAAGCTTTCTTT.

Notes on this clonotype: Sequence at one end of the junction differs from germline and may be a read error. The genes are TRBV7-9 and TRBJ1-2; D gene uncertain. The germline V gene encodes CDR1 SEHNR and CDR2 FQNEAQ (reference sequence). The CDR3 runs to 17 residues. CDR3 DNA: TGTGCCAACAGCCCCCGGTTATACCATGGAAAGACCTATGGCTACACCTTC. Translated, it gives CANSPRLYHGKTYGYTF.

This clonotype was detected only a few times. The chain is built from TRBV6-4 and TRBJ2-3, with 7 bases identical to TRBD1. J was trimmed by 4 bases and V by 3 bases; bases with no gene match: 4. The CDR3 is made up of 14 amino acids. From germline, CDR1 is MRHNA and CDR2 SNTAGT. In DNA form, the CDR3 reads TGTGCCAGCAGTGAAAGGGGGCGGGCAGATACGCAGTATTTT. It is translated as CASSERGRADTQYF.